This is a list of T cell receptor beta chains from one sample in a study of T cell repertoires in cytomegalovirus infection. TCRdb fed the reads into MiXCR, producing one record per CDR3 protein. Here the sample spans fewer than 300,000 distinct CDR3 sequences, roughly 25% being singletons. The sample was PBMCs. These receptors originate from a human donor in good health (CMV status not recorded). Some clones in this sample may be carry-over from other donors' samples. CDR3s include the opening cysteine and the closing phenylalanine or tryptophan. The D gene is left open where the match is weak. Part of the rows lack a size; the others show once, few, many or a class for expanded clones.

V gene	D gene	clone size	J gene	CDR3 protein	CDR3 DNA
TRBV7-3	NA	many	TRBJ2-1	CASSSPEGAVAYNEQFF	TGTGCCAGCAGCTCCCCGGAGGGGGCGGTAGCGTACAATGAGCAGTTCTTC
TRBV7-2	TRBD2	many	TRBJ2-7	CASSSLGLAAYEQYF	TGTGCCAGCAGCTCGCTGGGGCTAGCGGCATACGAGCAGTACTTC
TRBV7-6	NA	few	TRBJ1-1	CASSLSQYTEAFF	TGTGCCAGCAGCTTATCACAGTACACTGAAGCTTTCTTT
TRBV29-1	TRBD2	NA	TRBJ2-3	CSVVRLAGGGDTQYF	TGCAGCGTTGTTCGTTTAGCGGGAGGAGGAGATACGCAGTATTTT
TRBV7-8	NA	many	TRBJ1-6	CASSLVKDSPLHF	TGTGCCAGCAGCTTAGTCAAGGATTCACCCCTCCACTTT
TRBV29-1	TRBD1	few	TRBJ2-7	CSVSRDRATEQYF	TGCAGCGTTTCCCGGGACAGGGCCACCGAGCAGTACTTC
TRBV2	NA	NA	TRBJ2-2	CASSWRGRVNTGELFF	TGTGCCAGCAGTTGGCGCGGGCGGGTGAACACCGGGGAGCTGTTTTTT
TRBV7-2	TRBD1	few	TRBJ1-6	CASSRDRGSSYNSPLHF	TGTGCCAGCAGCCGGGACAGGGGCAGCTCCTATAATTCACCCCTCCACTTT
TRBV6-8	NA	few	TRBJ2-1	CASSRPSSYNEQFF	TGTGCCAGCAGTCGACCTAGCTCCTACAATGAGCAGTTCTTC
TRBV24-1	NA	few	TRBJ2-6	CATGQAGANVLTF	TGTGCAACCGGACAAGCTGGGGCCAACGTCCTGACTTTC
TRBV20-1	NA	few	TRBJ2-1	CSGSLLILAGNEQFF	TGCAGTGGATCCCTTTTAATCCTCGCGGGTAATGAGCAGTTCTTC
TRBV7-9	NA	few	TRBJ2-1	CASSPDRSQFF	TGTGCCAGCAGCCCGGACCGTTCGCAGTTCTTC
TRBV14	NA	few	TRBJ2-3	CASSARRDSITDTQYF	TGTGCCAGCAGCGCGAGACGGGACTCTATCACAGATACGCAGTATTTT
TRBV27	NA	few	TRBJ1-1	CASSLSQAAEAFF	TGTGCCAGCAGTTTATCTCAAGCGGCTGAAGCTTTCTTT
TRBV10-3	NA	NA	TRBJ2-7	CAISPNYEQYF	TGTGCCATCAGTCCCAACTACGAGCAGTACTTC
TRBV12-3/TRBV12-4	NA	many	TRBJ2-5	CASKGRQDQETQYF	TGTGCCAGCAAAGGAAGACAGGACCAAGAGACCCAGTACTTC
TRBV7-2	NA	many	TRBJ2-5	CASSFRAETQYF	TGTGCCAGCAGCTTCCGGGCAGAGACCCAGTACTTC
TRBV7-2	NA	NA	TRBJ2-2	CASSLAGPRQGSTGELFF	TGTGCCAGCAGCTTAGCTGGGCCGAGACAAGGATCCACCGGGGAGCTGTTTTTT
TRBV29-1	NA	NA	TRBJ2-7	CSVDWGAGDEQYF	TGCAGCGTTGACTGGGGGGCAGGCGACGAGCAGTACTTC
TRBV10-2	TRBD1	few	TRBJ1-6	CATQMGQHYNSPLHF	TGCGCCACTCAAATGGGACAGCACTATAATTCACCCCTCCACTTT
TRBV28	NA	NA	TRBJ1-2	CASRDPTDRDYLGGSSTF	TGTGCCAGTCGTGATCCCACGGACAGAGATTACCTGGGCGGTTCTAGTACCTTC
TRBV7-4	NA	few	TRBJ2-2	CASSDNVAGELFF	TGTGCCAGCAGCGACAACGTCGCCGGGGAGCTGTTTTTT
TRBV12-3/TRBV12-4	NA	few	TRBJ2-6	CASILGSIVSGANVLTF	TGTGCCAGCATCTTGGGCTCTATCGTTTCTGGGGCCAACGTCCTGACTTTC
TRBV19	TRBD1	NA	TRBJ1-2	CASRTGQGRDGYTF	TGTGCCAGTAGGACTGGACAGGGCAGAGATGGCTACACCTTC
TRBV7-6	NA	NA	TRBJ1-2	CASSRGTPSNYGYTF	TGTGCCAGCAGCCGCGGGACACCGTCTAACTATGGCTACACCTTC
TRBV12-3/TRBV12-4	TRBD1	many	TRBJ2-2	CASSLGDSTNTGELFF	TGTGCCAGCAGTTTAGGGGACAGCACGAACACCGGGGAGCTGTTTTTT
TRBV18	NA	NA	TRBJ1-1	CASSPLGANTEAFF	TGTGCCAGCTCACCGTTGGGAGCGAACACTGAAGCTTTCTTT
TRBV7-2	NA	many	TRBJ1-3	CASSLGGTENTIYF	TGTGCCAGCAGCTTAGGGGGCACTGAAAACACCATATATTTT
TRBV7-2	NA	NA	TRBJ1-2	CASSPGAARYTF	TGTGCCAGCAGCCCCGGGGCGGCACGCTACACCTTC
TRBV5-1	TRBD1	NA	TRBJ1-5	CASSLGTGGGQPQHF	TGCGCCAGCAGCCTCGGGACAGGGGGTGGGCAGCCCCAGCATTTT
TRBV5-1	TRBD2	NA	TRBJ2-2	CASSLSGTSVTGELFF	TGCGCCAGCAGCTTGTCGGGGACTAGCGTCACCGGGGAGCTGTTTTTT
TRBV5-1	NA	few	TRBJ2-1	CASSTDLYEQFF	TGCGCCAGCAGCACGGACCTCTATGAGCAGTTCTTC
TRBV5-6	NA	NA	TRBJ2-7	CASSLATRQGSYEQYF	TGTGCCAGCAGCCTGGCGACGAGGCAGGGCTCCTACGAGCAGTACTTC
TRBV2	NA	few	TRBJ2-3	CASTTGTSNTDTQYF	TGTGCCAGCACAACCGGGACTTCTAACACAGATACGCAGTATTTT
TRBV20-1	TRBD1	NA	TRBJ1-3	CSASPGTGIGNTIYF	TGCAGTGCCAGTCCCGGGACAGGAATTGGAAACACCATATATTTT
TRBV19	NA	few	TRBJ2-1	CASTPRPSGDYNEQFF	TGTGCCAGTACCCCCCGACCCAGCGGAGACTACAATGAGCAGTTCTTC
TRBV10-3	NA	few	TRBJ2-7	CAIGAGPYEQYF	TGTGCCATCGGGGCAGGGCCCTACGAGCAGTACTTC
TRBV6-2/TRBV6-3	NA	few	TRBJ2-3	CASSYWTATDTQYF	TGTGCCAGCAGCTACTGGACAGCCACAGATACGCAGTATTTT
TRBV7-9	NA	many	TRBJ2-7	CASSSSGDSAHPYEQYF	TGTGCCAGCAGCTCGTCGGGAGACAGCGCCCACCCTTACGAGCAGTACTTC
TRBV7-9	NA	many	TRBJ1-2	CAVRAPYGYTF	TGTGCCGTCCGGGCCCCCTATGGCTACACCTTC
TRBV10-2	NA	few	TRBJ2-1	CASSVSLEQFF	TGCGCCAGCAGTGTTTCTCTTGAGCAGTTCTTC
TRBV7-6	NA	few	TRBJ2-7	CASSPSAGLLYEQYF	TGTGCCAGCAGCCCCTCGGCCGGACTCCTCTACGAGCAGTACTTC
TRBV7-2	TRBD1	many	TRBJ2-3	CASSRRTGGMDTQYF	TGTGCCAGCAGCCGTAGGACAGGGGGTATGGATACGCAGTATTTT
TRBV11-2	NA	NA	TRBJ2-7	CASSLDWRGYEQYF	TGTGCCAGCAGCTTAGATTGGAGGGGCTACGAGCAGTACTTC
TRBV12-3/TRBV12-4	NA	NA	TRBJ1-5	CASSPAGGNQPQHF	TGTGCCAGCTCCCCCGCCGGAGGTAATCAGCCCCAGCATTTT
TRBV6-1	NA	many	TRBJ2-7	CASTSDGDSYEQYF	TGTGCCAGCACCTCAGATGGGGACTCCTACGAGCAGTACTTC
TRBV28	NA	few	TRBJ2-7	CASSLVGTPWEQYF	TGTGCCAGCAGTTTAGTGGGAACGCCTTGGGAGCAGTACTTC
TRBV3-1	NA	NA	TRBJ1-6	CASSPPRGPGSPLHF	TGTGCCAGCAGCCCCCCTCGGGGACCGGGTTCACCCCTCCACTTT
TRBV7-2	TRBD1	NA	TRBJ1-5	CASSGQGVSQHF	TGTGCCAGCAGCGGACAGGGAGTTTCCCAGCATTTT